These 4 T cell receptor beta chains came from one sample sequenced in a study of control samples from healthy donors and cancer patients. The assay was immunoSEQ multiplex PCR, and TCRdb's table has in-frame clones only and misses some. This sample has 200,000 or so clones; about 90% occur once, and the top ten carry approximately 1.8%. The sample taken for sequencing was blood. These TCRs come from a man younger than 45 in good health.

Only one count was recorded for this clone. For the CDR3, the DNA is TGTGCCAGCAGCTCTCCAGGGGATACTGAAGCTTTCTTT. Translation gives CASSSPGDTEAFF. V usage is TRBV7-9 and J usage is TRBJ1-1; D is perhaps TRBD1 (6 bases). The germline V gene has CDR1 SEHNR and CDR2 FQNEAQ (reference sequence). V was trimmed by 4 bases and J by 5 bases, leaving 11 bases between them. The CDR3 has 13 residues.

This chain uses TRBV6-2 or TRBV6-3 with TRBJ2-7; TRBD2 matches 7 bases. The CDR3 is 18 amino acids. With 2 bases clipped from V and 2 bases from J, the junction kept 15 bases outside the gene matches. Germline assignment: CDR1 MNHEY and CDR2 SVGEGT. The chain's CDR3 is CASSYDRGGGGTPYEQYF. CDR3 coding DNA: TGTGCCAGCAGTTACGATCGGGGCGGCGGGGGAACCCCCTACGAGCAGTACTTC.

Of note for this clone: Other nucleotide sequences in the sample specify the same CDR3. The genes are TRBV19 and TRBJ1-4; D is uncertain. The CDR3 spans 11 residues. V was trimmed by 1 base and J by 7 bases, leaving 1 base between them. The germline gives CDR1 LNHDA, CDR2 SQIVND (reference sequence). The CDR3 sequence: CASSIGEKLFF. CDR3 coding DNA: TGTGCCAGTAGTATAGGTGAAAAACTGTTTTTT.

The chain joins TRBV30 to TRBJ1-4, with D uncertain. V lost 1 base and J 5 bases, leaving 8 bases between the germline ends. This CDR3 contains 13 residues. CDR1 is GTSNPN, CDR2 SVGIG, per germline (reference sequence). The CDR3 region is CAWSDMRNEKLFF. The CDR3 region has the DNA TGTGCCTGGAGTGACATGAGAAATGAAAAACTGTTTTTT.